The clone carrying this T cell receptor (beta chain) was found once. The sample comes from a study of control samples from healthy donors and cancer patients. Data came from immunoSEQ multiplex PCR; TCRdb stores just in-frame clones and leaves some out. Among 150,000 or so clones listed, roughly nine tenths were seen once. The CDR3 sequence is 17 residues long. The V gene end was trimmed by 5 bases and the J gene end by 4 bases; junction bases not matched to a gene: 9. Looked up from germline, CDR1 is SGHNT and CDR2 is YENEEA. This chain joins TRBV11-3 and TRBJ2-3, with 13 bases identical to TRBD2. Material: blood. The sequence came from a man aged 18 to 29 in good health. The CDR3 region has the DNA TGTGCCAGCAGCCCCTCCTGGACTAGCGGGGGAGCAGATACGCAGTATTTT. This translates into CASSPSWTSGGADTQYF.